Presented here are 15 T cell receptor beta chains from one specimen sequenced in a study of regulatory T cells in long-lasting Graves disease. Researchers made TCR beta libraries by using iRepertoire HTBI primers and running Arm-PCR on CDR3 regions. MiXCR, applied by TCRdb to the multiplex PCR reads, yields one record per CDR3 protein. The sample has 250,000 to 300,000 distinct CDR3 sequences; approximately 18% are singletons. As to time point: newly diagnosed GD, antithyroid drugs for less than 3 months. The TCR library was made from RNA that had been extracted from PBMCs in TRIzol. These data were also reused for a study on T cells in Graves' hyperthyroidism and ophthalmopathy.

Specimen: peripheral blood mononuclear cells (PBMCs), collected at new diagnosis, from a patient treated with antithyroid drugs. Source of these receptors: a woman in her 30s with Graves disease.

This clonotype appeared a few times. A much bigger clone sits one base away, suggesting this may be a read error. J is TRBJ2-2 and V is TRBV12-3 or TRBV12-4, with 9 bases fitting TRBD2. The CDR3 is 16 amino acids. The CDR3 DNA sequence: TGTACCAGCAGTCGCCCCGGGACTAGCATTCCCGGGGAGCTGTTTTTT. Its translation is CTSSRPGTSIPGELFF.

The chain carries TRBV7-9 and TRBJ2-3; D might be TRBD2 (6 bases). Deletions cut 5 bases from V and 3 bases from J, with 15 bases between. The germline V gene encodes CDR1 SEHNR and CDR2 FQNEAQ (reference sequence). The CDR3 runs to 15 residues. CDR3 sequence: CASSTAGKATDTQYF. CDR3 sequence (DNA): TGTGCCAGCAGCACTGCGGGGAAAGCAACAGATACGCAGTATTTT.

The sample holds many counts of this clonotype. The rearrangement joins TRBV10-3 to TRBJ2-7; D gene uncertain. V gave up 2 bases and J gave up 2 bases, with 10 bases separating them. The germline V gene encodes CDR1 ENHRY and CDR2 SYGVKD. The CDR3 runs to 14 residues. CDR3: CAISEPDAAYEQYF. In DNA form, the CDR3 reads TGTGCCATCAGTGAGCCCGACGCGGCCTACGAGCAGTACTTC.

This clonotype was detected many times. The CDR3 is CASSKWQGEANYGYTF. In DNA form, the CDR3 reads TGTGCCAGCAGTAAATGGCAGGGAGAGGCTAACTATGGCTACACCTTC. The chain uses TRBV12-3 or TRBV12-4 and TRBJ1-2, with TRBD1 as a possible D gene (5 bases). V lost 5 bases and J 0 bases, leaving 16 bases between the germline ends. This CDR3 has 16 residues.

This clonotype has a count of ten or more. The chain uses TRBV20-1 and TRBJ1-6; TRBD1 agrees at 11 bases. Germline values: CDR1 DFQATT, CDR2 SNEGSKA (reference sequence). V lost 3 bases, J lost 10 bases, and 11 bases stayed unmatched. The CDR3 extends over 16 amino acids. CDR3 sequence reads: CSASPPDRGLGSPLHF. The CDR3 DNA sequence: TGCAGTGCTAGCCCCCCGGACAGGGGGCTAGGATCACCCCTCCACTTT.

This clonotype was recorded at least ten times. Relative to the germline gene, one junction end is altered; a read error may explain this. The chain recombines TRBV7-7 with TRBJ2-5; 8 nucleotides agree with TRBD2. This CDR3 is 14 amino acids long. Per the germline V gene, CDR1 is SSHAT and CDR2 is FNYEAQ (reference sequence). CDR3 region: CASSLAGPVETQYF. The CDR3 nucleotides read TGTGCTAGCAGCTTAGCGGGGCCCGTGGAGACCCAGTACTTC.

This clonotype was seen many times. This rearrangement joins TRBV3-1 to TRBJ1-2; 9 nucleotides agree with TRBD1. This CDR3 has 18 residues. Germline V gene lookup returns CDR1 LGHDT and CDR2 YNNKEL (reference sequence). After removal of 3 bases from V and 4 bases from J, the junction contained 15 bases not matched to a gene. In DNA form, the CDR3 reads TGTGCCAGCAGCCATCACCGGGACAGGGCTTCGTTTAGCTATGGCTACACCTTC. Translation gives CASSHHRDRASFSYGYTF.

Turning to this clonotype: A much bigger clone sits one base away, suggesting this may be a read error. The gene calls are TRBV7-2 and TRBJ1-6; D might be TRBD1 (6 bases). Trimming stripped 5 bases from V and 15 bases from J, with 20 bases between. This CDR3 region has 14 residues. The V gene's germline CDR1 is SGHTA and CDR2 FQGNSA. CDR3 nucleotide sequence: TGTGCCAGCAGCATAGGACAGCGGGAGGAGGTCCTCCACTTT. Amino acid sequence: CASSIGQREEVLHF.

This clonotype was counted ten times or more. The rearrangement joins TRBV20-1 to TRBJ1-4; D is unresolved. The V gene lost 2 bases and the J gene lost 8 bases, with 24 bases spanning the gap. The CDR3 covers 17 residues. The germline V gene has CDR1 DFQATT and CDR2 SNEGSKA (reference sequence). CDR3 loop: CSARYHKLIPRDEKLFF. CDR3 nucleotides: TGCAGTGCTAGATACCATAAACTGATCCCTCGCGACGAAAAACTGTTTTTT.

This clonotype was observed at least ten times. This chain connects TRBV20-1 to TRBJ2-1; tentatively, D is TRBD2 (7 bases). TRBJ2-5 matches the DNA end more closely, so the J call is doubtful. CDR1 and CDR2 from the germline V gene are DFQATT and SNEGSKA (reference sequence). The CDR3 extends over 12 amino acids. The CDR3 loop is CSARRGGETQYF. In DNA form, the CDR3 reads TGCAGTGCTAGGAGGGGGGGGGAGACCCAGTACTTC.

This clonotype was observed many times. The V call is TRBV27, the J call TRBJ2-3, with a possible D match to TRBD1 (5 bases). Germline CDR1 MNHEY, CDR2 SMNVEV (reference sequence). V was clipped by 6 bases and J by 0 bases, with 10 bases between them. There are 14 residues in the CDR3. The CDR3 loop is CASRPPGSTDTQYF. The CDR3 DNA is TGTGCCAGCAGGCCGCCAGGGAGCACAGATACGCAGTATTTT.

This clonotype occurred many times. The chain uses TRBV2 and TRBJ2-6; D call uncertain. Trimming pared 0 bases from V and 3 bases from J, leaving 9 bases between. CDR1 and CDR2 (germline): SNHLY, FYNNEI. CDR3 size: 16 residues. Written as DNA, the CDR3 is TGTGCCAGCAGTGAAGCGCGGAGTGGTGGGGCCAACGTCCTGACTTTC. This translates into CASSEARSGGANVLTF.

This chain links TRBV3-1 with TRBJ2-7, with 7 bases lining up with TRBD2. This CDR3 is 14 amino acids long. Germline-derived CDR1 and CDR2 are LGHDT and YNNKEL (reference sequence). The ends lost 2 bases at V and 6 bases at J; junction bases unmatched: 7. The DNA of the CDR3 is TGTGCCAGCAGCCAATTTGCGGGAGTGGCCGAGCAGTACTTC. It yields the protein CASSQFAGVAEQYF.

This clonotype has at least ten counts. The chain couples TRBV5-8 to TRBJ1-1, with a tentative D call TRBD1 (5 bases). V was clipped by 4 bases and J by 7 bases, with 17 bases between them. The CDR3 covers 14 residues. Germline V gene lookup returns CDR1 SGHTS and CDR2 YDEGEE. CDR3 loop: CASSTSGTKSEAFF. The CDR3 DNA reads as TGTGCCAGCAGCACGTCAGGGACTAAAAGTGAAGCTTTCTTT. Based on the CDR3 plus reference TRBV5-8 and TRBJ1-1, the full variable domain is EAGVTQSPTHLIKTRGQQATLRCSPISGHTSVYWYQQALGLGLQFLLWYDEGEERNRGNFPPRFSGRQFPNYSSELNVNALELEDSALYLCASSTSGTKSEAFFGQGTRLTVV.

J is TRBJ2-1 and V is TRBV7-3, with 12 bases matching TRBD2. The CDR3 covers 18 residues. With V trimmed by 5 bases and J by 6 bases, 14 bases remained unmatched. In germline, CDR1 is SGHTA, CDR2 FQGTGA. The CDR3 DNA follows: TGTGCCAGCAGCCCCCTTTCCCTGACTAGCGGGAGAACCAATGAGCAGTTCTTC. Its translation is CASSPLSLTSGRTNEQFF.